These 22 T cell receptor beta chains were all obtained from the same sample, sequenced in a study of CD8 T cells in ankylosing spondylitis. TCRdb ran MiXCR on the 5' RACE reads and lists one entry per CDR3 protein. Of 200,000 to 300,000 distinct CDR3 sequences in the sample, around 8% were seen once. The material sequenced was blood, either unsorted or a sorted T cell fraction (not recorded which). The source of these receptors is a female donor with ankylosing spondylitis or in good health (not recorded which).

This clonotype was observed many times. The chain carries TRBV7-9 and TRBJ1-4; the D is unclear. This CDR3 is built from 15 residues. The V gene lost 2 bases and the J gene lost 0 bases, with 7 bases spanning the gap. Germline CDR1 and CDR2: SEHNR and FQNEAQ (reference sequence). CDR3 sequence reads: CASSLYGATNEKLFF. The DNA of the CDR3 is TGTGCCAGCAGCTTATACGGAGCAACTAATGAAAAACTGTTTTTT.

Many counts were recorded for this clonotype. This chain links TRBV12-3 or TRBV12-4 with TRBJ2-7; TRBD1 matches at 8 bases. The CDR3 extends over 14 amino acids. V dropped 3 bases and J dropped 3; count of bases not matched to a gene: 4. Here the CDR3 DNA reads TGTGCCAGCAGTTTTTCCGACAGGGGCTACGAGCAGTACTTC. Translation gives CASSFSDRGYEQYF.

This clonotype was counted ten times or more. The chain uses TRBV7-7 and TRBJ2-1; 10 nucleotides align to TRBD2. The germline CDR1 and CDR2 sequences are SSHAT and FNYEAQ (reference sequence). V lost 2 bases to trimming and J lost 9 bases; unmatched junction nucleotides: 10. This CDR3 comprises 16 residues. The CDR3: CASSLSRSGRESEQFF. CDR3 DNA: TGTGCCAGCAGCTTAAGTCGGAGCGGGAGGGAGAGTGAGCAGTTCTTC. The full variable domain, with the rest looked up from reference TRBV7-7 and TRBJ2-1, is GAGVSQSPRYKVTKRGQDVTLRCDPISSHATLYWYQQALGQGPEFLTYFNYEAQPDKSGLPSDRFSAERPEGSISTLTIQRTEQRDSAMYRCASSLSRSGRESEQFFGPGTRLTVL.

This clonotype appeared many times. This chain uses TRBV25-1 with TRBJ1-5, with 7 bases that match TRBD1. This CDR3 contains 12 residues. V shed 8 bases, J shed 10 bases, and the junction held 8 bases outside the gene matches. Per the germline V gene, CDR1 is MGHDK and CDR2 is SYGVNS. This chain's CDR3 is CASSATGAPQHF. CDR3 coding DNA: TGTGCCAGCTCCGCCACAGGGGCTCCCCAGCATTTT.

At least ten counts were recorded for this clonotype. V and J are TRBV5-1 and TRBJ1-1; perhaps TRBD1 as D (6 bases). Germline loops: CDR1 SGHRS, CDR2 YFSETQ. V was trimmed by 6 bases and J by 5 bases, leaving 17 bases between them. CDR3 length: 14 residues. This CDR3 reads CASNPDSWRTEAFF. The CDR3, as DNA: TGCGCCAGCAACCCGGACAGTTGGAGGACTGAAGCTTTCTTT.

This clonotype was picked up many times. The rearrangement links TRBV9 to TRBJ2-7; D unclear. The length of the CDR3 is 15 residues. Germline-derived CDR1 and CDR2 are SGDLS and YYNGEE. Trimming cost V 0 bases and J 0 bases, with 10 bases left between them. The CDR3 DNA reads TGTGCCAGCAGCGTAGGCAGATTCAGCTCCTACGAGCAGTACTTC. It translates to CASSVGRFSSYEQYF.

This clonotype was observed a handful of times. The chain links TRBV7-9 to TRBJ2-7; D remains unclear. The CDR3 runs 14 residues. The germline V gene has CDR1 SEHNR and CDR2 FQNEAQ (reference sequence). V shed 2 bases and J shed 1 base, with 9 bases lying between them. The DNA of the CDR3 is TGTGCCAGCAGCTTAATTCCGGATTCCTACGAGCAGTACTTC. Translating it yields CASSLIPDSYEQYF.

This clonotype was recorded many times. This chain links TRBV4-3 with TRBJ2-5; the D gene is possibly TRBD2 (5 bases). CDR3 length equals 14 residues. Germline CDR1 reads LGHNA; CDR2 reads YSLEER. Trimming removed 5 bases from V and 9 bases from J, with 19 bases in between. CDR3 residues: CASSVRPGKEAQYF. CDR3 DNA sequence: TGCGCCAGCAGCGTTCGTCCGGGGAAGGAAGCCCAGTACTTC.

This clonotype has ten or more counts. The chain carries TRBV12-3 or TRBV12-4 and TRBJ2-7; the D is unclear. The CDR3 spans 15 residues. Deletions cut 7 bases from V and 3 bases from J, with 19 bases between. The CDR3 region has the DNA TGTGCCAGCACCGCCGTGGGGTTAAGTTTCTACGAGCAGTACTTC. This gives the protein CASTAVGLSFYEQYF.

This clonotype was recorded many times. CDR3 in amino acids: CSANTGPRDTQYF. In nucleotides, the CDR3 is TGCAGTGCTAATACTGGGCCGAGAGATACGCAGTATTTT. This sequence joins TRBV20-1 and TRBJ2-3; D not resolved. The length of the CDR3 is 13 residues. V shed 4 bases and J shed 5 bases, with 13 bases lying between them. Per the germline V gene, CDR1 is DFQATT and CDR2 is SNEGSKA (reference sequence).

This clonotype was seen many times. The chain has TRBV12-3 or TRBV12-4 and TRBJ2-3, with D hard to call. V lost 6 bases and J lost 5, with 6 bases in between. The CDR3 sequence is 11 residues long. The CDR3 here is CASRERDTQYF. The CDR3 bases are TGTGCCAGCAGGGAGAGAGATACGCAGTATTTT.

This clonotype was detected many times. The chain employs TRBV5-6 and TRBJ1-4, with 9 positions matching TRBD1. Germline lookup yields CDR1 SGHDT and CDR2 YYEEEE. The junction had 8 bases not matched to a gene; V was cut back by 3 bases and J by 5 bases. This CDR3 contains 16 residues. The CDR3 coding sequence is TGTGCCAGCAGCTGGACGACAGGGGGTACAAATGAAAAACTGTTTTTT. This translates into CASSWTTGGTNEKLFF.

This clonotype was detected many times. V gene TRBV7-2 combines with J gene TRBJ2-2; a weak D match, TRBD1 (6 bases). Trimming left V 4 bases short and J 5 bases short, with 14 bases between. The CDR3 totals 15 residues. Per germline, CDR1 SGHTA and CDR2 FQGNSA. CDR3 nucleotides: TGTGCCAGCAGCTCGGGCTATAGGGGGACCGGGGAGCTGTTTTTT. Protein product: CASSSGYRGTGELFF. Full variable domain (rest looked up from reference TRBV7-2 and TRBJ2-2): GAGVSQSPSNKVTEKGKDVELRCDPISGHTALYWYRQSLGQGLEFLIYFQGNSAPDKSGLPSDRFSAERTGGSVSTLTIQRTQQEDSAVYLCASSSGYRGTGELFFGEGSRLTVL.

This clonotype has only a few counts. Written as DNA, the CDR3 is TGCAGTGCCAACGGCGGGACAGGGTGGGACTCCTACGAGCAGTACTTC. Translating gives CSANGGTGWDSYEQYF. The chain is built from TRBV20-1 and TRBJ2-7, with TRBD1 matching 9 bases. From germline, CDR1 is DFQATT and CDR2 SNEGSKA (reference sequence). The CDR3 loop spans 16 amino acids. The junction had 12 bases not matched to a gene; V was cut back by 6 bases and J by 0 bases.

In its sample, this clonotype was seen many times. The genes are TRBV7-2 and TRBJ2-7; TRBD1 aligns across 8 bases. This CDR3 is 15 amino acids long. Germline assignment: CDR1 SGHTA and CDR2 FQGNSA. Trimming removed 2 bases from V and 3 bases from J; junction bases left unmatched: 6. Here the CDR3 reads CASSLTTGEHYEQYF. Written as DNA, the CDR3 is TGTGCCAGCAGCTTAACGACAGGGGAACACTACGAGCAGTACTTC.

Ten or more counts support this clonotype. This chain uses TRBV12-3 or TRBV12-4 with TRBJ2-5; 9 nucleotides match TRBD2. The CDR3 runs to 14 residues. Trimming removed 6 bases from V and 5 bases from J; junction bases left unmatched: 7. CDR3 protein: CASRVAGAVETQYF. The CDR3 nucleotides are TGTGCCAGCAGAGTAGCGGGAGCTGTGGAGACCCAGTACTTC.

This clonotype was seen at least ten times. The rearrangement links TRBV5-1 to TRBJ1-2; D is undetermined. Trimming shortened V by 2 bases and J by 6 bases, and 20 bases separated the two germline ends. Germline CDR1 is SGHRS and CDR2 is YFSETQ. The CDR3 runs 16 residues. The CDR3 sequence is CASSLNGEGRFDGYTF. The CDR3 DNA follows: TGCGCCAGCAGCTTAAATGGGGAAGGCAGATTTGATGGCTACACCTTC.

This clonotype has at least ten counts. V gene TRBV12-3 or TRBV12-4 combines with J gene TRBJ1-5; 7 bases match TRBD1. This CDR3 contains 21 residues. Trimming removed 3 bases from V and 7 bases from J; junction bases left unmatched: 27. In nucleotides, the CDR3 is TGTGCCAGCAGTTTTGGACTGATCAGCCCTGGGACAGTGAATTATAAGCAGCCCCAGCATTTT. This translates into CASSFGLISPGTVNYKQPQHF.

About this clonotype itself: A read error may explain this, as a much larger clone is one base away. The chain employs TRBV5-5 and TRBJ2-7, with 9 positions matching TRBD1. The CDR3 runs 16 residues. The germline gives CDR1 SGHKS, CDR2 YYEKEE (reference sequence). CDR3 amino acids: CAGSLPSGTGFYEQYF. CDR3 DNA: TGTGCCGGCAGCTTGCCCTCCGGGACAGGGTTCTACGAGCAGTACTTC.

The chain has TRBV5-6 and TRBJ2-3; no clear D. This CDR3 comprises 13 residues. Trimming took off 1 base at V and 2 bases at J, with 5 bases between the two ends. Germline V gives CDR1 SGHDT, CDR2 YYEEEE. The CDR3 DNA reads TGTGCCAGCAGCTTGATCGCCACAGATACGCAGTATTTT. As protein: CASSLIATDTQYF.

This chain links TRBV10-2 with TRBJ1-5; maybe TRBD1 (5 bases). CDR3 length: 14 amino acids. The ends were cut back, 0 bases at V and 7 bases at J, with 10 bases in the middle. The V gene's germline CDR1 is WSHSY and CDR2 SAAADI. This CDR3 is CASSESGWTQPQHF. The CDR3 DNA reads TGCGCCAGCAGTGAGTCGGGATGGACACAGCCCCAGCATTTT.

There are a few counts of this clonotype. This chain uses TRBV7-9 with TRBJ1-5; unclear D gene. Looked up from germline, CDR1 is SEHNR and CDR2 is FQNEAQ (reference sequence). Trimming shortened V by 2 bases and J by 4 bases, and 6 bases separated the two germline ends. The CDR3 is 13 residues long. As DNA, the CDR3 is TGTGCCAGCAGCTTATCCAGAAATCAGCCCCAGCATTTT. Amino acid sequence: CASSLSRNQPQHF.